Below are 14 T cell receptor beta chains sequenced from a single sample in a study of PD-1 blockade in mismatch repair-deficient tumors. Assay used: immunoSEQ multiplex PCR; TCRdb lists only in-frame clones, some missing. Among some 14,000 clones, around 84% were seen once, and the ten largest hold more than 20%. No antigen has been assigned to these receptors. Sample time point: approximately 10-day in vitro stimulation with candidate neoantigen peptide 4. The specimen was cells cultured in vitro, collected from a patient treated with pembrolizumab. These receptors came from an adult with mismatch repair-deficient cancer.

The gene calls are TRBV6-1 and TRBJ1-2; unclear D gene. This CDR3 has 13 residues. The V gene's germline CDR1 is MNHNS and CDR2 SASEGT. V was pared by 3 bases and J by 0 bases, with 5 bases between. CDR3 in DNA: TGTGCCAGCAGTGATTCGGCTAACTATGGCTACACCTTC. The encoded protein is CASSDSANYGYTF.

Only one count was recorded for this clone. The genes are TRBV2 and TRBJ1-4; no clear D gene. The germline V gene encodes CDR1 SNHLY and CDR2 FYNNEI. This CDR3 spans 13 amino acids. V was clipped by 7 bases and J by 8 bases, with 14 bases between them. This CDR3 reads CASKDGVNEKLFF. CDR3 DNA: TGTGCCAGCAAAGACGGGGTGAACGAAAAACTGTTTTTT.

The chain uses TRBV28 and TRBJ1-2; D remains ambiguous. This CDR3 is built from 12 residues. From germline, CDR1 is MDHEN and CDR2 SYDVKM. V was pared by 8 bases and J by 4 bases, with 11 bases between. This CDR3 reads CASDRLPYGYTF. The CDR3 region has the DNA TGTGCCAGCGACCGTCTCCCCTATGGCTACACCTTC.

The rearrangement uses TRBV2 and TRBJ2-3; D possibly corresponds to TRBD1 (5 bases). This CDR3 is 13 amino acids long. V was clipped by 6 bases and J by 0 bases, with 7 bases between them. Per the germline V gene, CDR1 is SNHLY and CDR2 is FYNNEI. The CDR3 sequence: CASSQGSTDTQYF. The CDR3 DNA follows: TGTGCCAGCAGCCAGGGAAGCACAGATACGCAGTATTTT. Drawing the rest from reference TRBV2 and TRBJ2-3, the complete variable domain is EPEVTQTPSHQVTQMGQEVILRCVPISNHLYFYWYRQILGQKVEFLVSFYNNEISEKSEIFDDQFSVERPDGSNFTLKIRSTKLEDSAMYFCASSQGSTDTQYFGPGTRLTVL.

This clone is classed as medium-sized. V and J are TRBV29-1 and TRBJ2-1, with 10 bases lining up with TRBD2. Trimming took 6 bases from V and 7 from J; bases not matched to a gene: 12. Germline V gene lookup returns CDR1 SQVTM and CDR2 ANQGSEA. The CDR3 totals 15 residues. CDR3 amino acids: CSVVGLADALNEQFF. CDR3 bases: TGCAGCGTAGTTGGACTAGCGGACGCCTTAAATGAGCAGTTCTTC.

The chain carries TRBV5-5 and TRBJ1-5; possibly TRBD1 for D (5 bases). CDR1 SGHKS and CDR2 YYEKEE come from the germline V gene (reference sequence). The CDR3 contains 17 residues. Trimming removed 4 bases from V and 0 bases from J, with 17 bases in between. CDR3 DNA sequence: TGTGCCAGCAGCCCCACTGGGGCGGCCGATAGCAATCAGCCCCAGCATTTT. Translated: CASSPTGAADSNQPQHF.

The CDR3 sequence is CASTQGAKYEQYF. DNA for the CDR3: TGTGCCAGCACCCAAGGGGCCAAGTACGAGCAGTACTTC. This rearrangement joins TRBV11-3 to TRBJ2-7; D is perhaps TRBD1 (5 bases). Trimming cost V 7 bases and J 4 bases, with 14 bases left between them. Germline assignment: CDR1 SGHNT and CDR2 YENEEA. This CDR3 spans 13 amino acids.

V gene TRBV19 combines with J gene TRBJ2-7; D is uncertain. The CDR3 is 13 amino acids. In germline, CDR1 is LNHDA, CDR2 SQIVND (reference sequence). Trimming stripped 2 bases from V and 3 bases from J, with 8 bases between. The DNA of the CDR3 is TGTGCCAGTAGTATACTTCATAGCTACGAGCAGTACTTC. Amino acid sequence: CASSILHSYEQYF.

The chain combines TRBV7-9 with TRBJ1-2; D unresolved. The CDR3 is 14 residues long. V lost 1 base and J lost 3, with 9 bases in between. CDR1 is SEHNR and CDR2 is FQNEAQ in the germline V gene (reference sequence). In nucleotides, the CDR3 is TGTGCCAGCAGCTTAGGAGGGCTAGACTATGGCTACACCTTC. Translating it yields CASSLGGLDYGYTF.

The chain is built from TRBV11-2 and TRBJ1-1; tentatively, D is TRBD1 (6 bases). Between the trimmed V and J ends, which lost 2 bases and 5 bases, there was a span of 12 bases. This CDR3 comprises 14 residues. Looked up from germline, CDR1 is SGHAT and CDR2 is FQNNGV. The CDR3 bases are TGTGCCAGCAGCTTATGGGGGGCGCCGACTGAAGCTTTCTTT. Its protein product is CASSLWGAPTEAFF.

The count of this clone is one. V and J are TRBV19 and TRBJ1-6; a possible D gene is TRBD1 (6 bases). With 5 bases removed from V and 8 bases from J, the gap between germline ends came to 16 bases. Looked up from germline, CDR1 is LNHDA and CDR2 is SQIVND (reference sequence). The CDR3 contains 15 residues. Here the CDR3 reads CASSLSRGQDSPLHF. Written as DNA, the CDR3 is TGTGCCAGTAGTTTATCCCGGGGACAAGATTCACCCCTCCACTTT.

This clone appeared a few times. The CDR3 bases are TGTGCCAGCAGTTGGACGGTGAACACTGAAGCTTTCTTT. Its protein is CASSWTVNTEAFF. This rearrangement joins TRBV27 to TRBJ1-1, with D unclear. The CDR3 spans 13 residues. Germline V gene sequence: CDR1 MNHEY, CDR2 SMNVEV (reference sequence). The V end was cut by 4 bases, the J end by 0 bases, with 6 bases between.

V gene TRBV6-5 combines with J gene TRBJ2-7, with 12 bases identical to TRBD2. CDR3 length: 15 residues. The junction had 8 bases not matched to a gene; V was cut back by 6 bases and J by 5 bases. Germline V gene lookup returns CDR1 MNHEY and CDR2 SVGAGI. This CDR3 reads CASSLGLAGRDEQYF. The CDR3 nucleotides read TGTGCCAGCAGCCTCGGACTAGCGGGACGAGACGAGCAGTACTTC.

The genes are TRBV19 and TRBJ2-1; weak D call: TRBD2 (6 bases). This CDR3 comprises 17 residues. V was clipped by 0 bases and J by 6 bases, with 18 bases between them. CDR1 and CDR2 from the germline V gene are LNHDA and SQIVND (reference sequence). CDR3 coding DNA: TGTGCCAGTAGTATAGATCACGGACTAACTGTCCGCAATGAGCAGTTCTTC. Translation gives CASSIDHGLTVRNEQFF.